The 27 T cell receptor beta chains below come from one sample, sequenced in a study of response to subunit inactivated influenza vaccine. One entry per CDR3 protein results from TCRdb running MiXCR on the RT-PCR reads. The sample holds 200,000 to 300,000 distinct CDR3 sequences, about 12% seen once. The source material was non-naive T cells sorted from PBMCs, sampled less than 15 days before vaccination. Receptors were obtained from a man aged 45-65 years who received an inactivated influenza vaccine.

The CDR3 region has the DNA TGTGCCAGCGTTTTTGGTGGCGGGAGCGAGCAGTACTTC. It specifies CASVFGGGSEQYF. The rearrangement uses TRBV7-9 and TRBJ2-7, with 7 bases identical to TRBD2. There are 13 residues in the CDR3. V was pared by 8 bases and J by 6 bases, with 10 bases of the junction left unmatched. Germline CDR1 SEHNR, CDR2 FQNEAQ (reference sequence). The variable domain in full, with the rest retrieved from reference TRBV7-9 and TRBJ2-7, is DTGVSQNPRHKITKRGQNVTFRCDPISEHNRLYWYRQTLGQGPEFLTYFQNEAQLEKSRLLSDRFSAERPKGSFSTLEIQRTEQGDSAMYLCASVFGGGSEQYFGPGTRLTVT.

This clonotype showed up many times. This rearrangement joins TRBV5-1 to TRBJ2-5; D unclear. V was shortened by 0 bases and J by 3 bases, with 6 bases between the two germline ends. CDR3 length: 13 residues. Germline V gives CDR1 SGHRS, CDR2 YFSETQ. CDR3 in amino acids: CASSLVAEETQYF. In nucleotides, the CDR3 is TGCGCCAGCAGCTTGGTTGCGGAAGAGACCCAGTACTTC.

The CDR3 nucleotides read TGTGCCAGCATGTATCAGGGTATATCCTACGAGCAGTACTTC. It yields the protein CASMYQGISYEQYF. V usage is TRBV2 and J usage is TRBJ2-7; D perhaps matches TRBD1 (5 bases). In germline, CDR1 is SNHLY, CDR2 FYNNEI. V lost 7 bases to trimming and J lost 1 base, with 14 bases between them. There are 14 residues in the CDR3.

The chain uses TRBV11-2 and TRBJ2-7; D unresolved. The CDR3 length is 14 residues. Trimming stripped 1 base from V and 6 bases from J, with 13 bases between. The germline V gene has CDR1 SGHAT and CDR2 FQNNGV. This CDR3 is CASSLVPEIGEQYF. The CDR3 coding sequence is TGTGCCAGCAGCTTAGTACCGGAGATAGGCGAGCAGTACTTC.

This clonotype has just a few counts. The CDR3 region is CSAIQQGAVDIQYF. DNA for the CDR3: TGCAGTGCGATCCAACAGGGGGCTGTAGACATTCAGTACTTC. The rearrangement uses TRBV20-1 and TRBJ2-4, with 9 nucleotides matching TRBD1. After removal of 6 bases from V and 8 bases from J, the junction contained 11 bases not matched to a gene. This CDR3 spans 14 amino acids. Looked up from germline, CDR1 is DFQATT and CDR2 is SNEGSKA (reference sequence).

The table lists this clonotype with many counts. The chain links TRBV9 to TRBJ1-2, with TRBD1 as a possible D gene (6 bases). This CDR3 region has 13 residues. Trimming took 2 bases from V and 8 from J, leaving 13 bases between them. Germline values: CDR1 SGDLS, CDR2 YYNGEE. CDR3 DNA: TGTGCCAGCAGCGTCCACAGGGCGGGGGGCTACACCTTC. Its translation: CASSVHRAGGYTF. Full variable domain (outside the CDR3, taken from reference TRBV9 and TRBJ1-2): DSGVTQTPKHLITATGQRVTLRCSPRSGDLSVYWYQQSLDQGLQFLIQYYNGEERAKGNILERFSAQQFPDLHSELNLSSLELGDSALYFCASSVHRAGGYTFGSGTRLTVV.

This clonotype was counted many times. The V and J genes are TRBV4-2 and TRBJ2-6; 7 positions match TRBD1. The CDR3 totals 19 residues. The V and J ends lost 0 bases and 0 bases, in that order; junction bases with no gene match: 8. Germline V gene lookup returns CDR1 LGHNA and CDR2 YNFKEQ. CDR3 nucleotide sequence: TGTGCCAGCAGCCAAGAGAGCTGGACAGGATCCTCTGGGGCCAACGTCCTGACTTTC. Amino acids: CASSQESWTGSSGANVLTF.

J is TRBJ2-5 and V is TRBV6-2 or TRBV6-3; 10 positions match TRBD1. Germline values: CDR1 MNHEY, CDR2 SVGEGT. Unmatched junction bases numbered 11, after V lost 2 bases and J lost 5 bases. This CDR3 is 17 amino acids long. CDR3 sequence reads: CASSYRTGTGDLETQYF. In nucleotides, the CDR3 is TGTGCCAGCAGTTACAGAACCGGGACAGGGGATTTGGAGACCCAGTACTTC.

This clonotype was counted between two and nine times. The chain employs TRBV7-9 and TRBJ2-5, with a tentative D call TRBD1 (6 bases). CDR3 length equals 13 residues. CDR1 is SEHNR and CDR2 is FQNEAQ in the germline V gene (reference sequence). V lost 4 bases, J lost 7 bases, and 13 bases lay in between. The CDR3 nucleotides are TGTGCCAGCAGCTCAGGGGACATGGGGACCCAGTACTTC. It translates to CASSSGDMGTQYF. The complete variable domain, with remaining parts taken from reference TRBV7-9 and TRBJ2-5, reads DTGVSQNPRHKITKRGQNVTFRCDPISEHNRLYWYRQTLGQGPEFLTYFQNEAQLEKSRLLSDRFSAERPKGSFSTLEIQRTEQGDSAMYLCASSSGDMGTQYFGPGTRLLVL.

This chain links TRBV7-2 with TRBJ2-7, with TRBD1 matching over 9 bases. Trimming at V came to 5 bases and at J to 5 bases, leaving 10 bases not matched to a gene. This CDR3 is built from 15 residues. The germline gives CDR1 SGHTA, CDR2 FQGNSA. The CDR3 here is CASSPDRDRVNEQYF. CDR3 nucleotide sequence: TGTGCCAGCAGCCCGGACCGGGACAGGGTCAACGAGCAGTACTTC.

CDR3 amino acids: CASSLTYGYEQYF. CDR3 in DNA: TGTGCCAGCAGCTTAACTTACGGCTACGAGCAGTACTTC. This chain links TRBV13 with TRBJ2-7, with D unresolved. This CDR3 spans 13 amino acids. Germline assignment: CDR1 PRHDT and CDR2 FYEKMQ (reference sequence). V was shortened by 2 bases and J by 3 bases, with 8 bases between the two germline ends. The complete variable domain, with remaining parts taken from reference TRBV13 and TRBJ2-7, reads AAGVIQSPRHLIKEKRETATLKCYPIPRHDTVYWYQQGPGQDPQFLISFYEKMQSDKGSIPDRFSAQQFSDYHSELNMSSLELGDSALYFCASSLTYGYEQYFGPGTRLTVT.

This chain uses TRBV20-1 with TRBJ1-4, with 7 bases matching TRBD1. Looked up from germline, CDR1 is DFQATT and CDR2 is SNEGSKA (reference sequence). V trimming: 3 bases; J trimming: 7 bases; junction bases outside the gene matches: 8. CDR3 length: 14 amino acids. The CDR3 protein is CSARDDRVAEKLFF. CDR3 nucleotide sequence: TGCAGTGCTAGGGATGACAGGGTGGCTGAAAAACTGTTTTTT.

This clonotype was seen ten or more times. The chain has TRBV3-1 and TRBJ2-2, with D unclear. The V gene lost 0 bases and the J gene lost 7 bases, with 21 bases spanning the gap. The germline gives CDR1 LGHDT, CDR2 YNNKEL (reference sequence). The CDR3 loop spans 18 amino acids. The CDR3 sequence is CASSQDSFRTQRVGELFF. Here the CDR3 DNA reads TGTGCCAGCAGCCAAGATTCATTTAGGACGCAAAGGGTCGGGGAGCTGTTTTTT. The whole variable domain, filled in from reference TRBV3-1 and TRBJ2-2, reads DTAVSQTPKYLVTQMGNDKSIKCEQNLGHDTMYWYKQDSKKFLKIMFSYNNKELIINETVPNRFSPKSPDKAHLNLHINSLELGDSAVYFCASSQDSFRTQRVGELFFGEGSRLTVL.

This clonotype was seen a handful of times. V and J are TRBV6-5 and TRBJ2-2, with D perhaps TRBD2 (5 bases). Germline V CDR1 and CDR2: MNHEY, SVGAGI. Trimming left V 0 bases short and J 5 bases short, with 10 bases between. CDR3 length: 15 amino acids. This CDR3 is CASSYSWGETGELFF. CDR3 nucleotides: TGTGCCAGCAGTTACTCGTGGGGAGAGACCGGGGAGCTGTTTTTT.

The gene calls are TRBV4-1 and TRBJ2-1; weak D call: TRBD2 (6 bases). CDR1 is MGHRA, CDR2 YSYEKL, per germline. There are 14 residues in the CDR3. With 4 bases removed from V and 6 bases from J, the gap between germline ends came to 13 bases. The chain's CDR3 is CASSRFEGGNEQFF. CDR3 in DNA: TGCGCCAGCAGCCGCTTCGAGGGAGGCAATGAGCAGTTCTTC.

Only one count was recorded for this clonotype. This chain joins TRBV15 and TRBJ1-2; no reliable D call. The ends were cut back, 2 bases at V and 1 base at J, with 17 bases in the middle. Germline values: CDR1 LNHNV, CDR2 YYDKDF (reference sequence). The CDR3 totals 17 residues. The CDR3 DNA reads TGTGCCACCAGCAGACCCGCCCTACGGAAGTTTAACTATGGCTACACCTTC. As protein: CATSRPALRKFNYGYTF.

Ten or more counts support this clonotype. V gene TRBV10-3 combines with J gene TRBJ2-5; possible D gene TRBD2, 6 bases. The CDR3 covers 13 residues. Trimming shortened V by 3 bases and J by 2 bases, and 7 bases separated the two germline ends. Germline lookup yields CDR1 ENHRY and CDR2 SYGVKD. CDR3 in DNA: TGTGCCATCAGTGACGGGACTCAAGAGACCCAGTACTTC. Residues: CAISDGTQETQYF.

This chain joins TRBV11-2 and TRBJ2-1; TRBD2 matches 8 bases. Germline CDR1 is SGHAT and CDR2 is FQNNGV. CDR3 length equals 14 residues. V shed 6 bases and J 3 bases; nucleotides not matched to a gene: 4. CDR3 loop: CASRSGGNYNEQFF. CDR3 bases: TGTGCCAGCAGGTCGGGGGGGAACTACAATGAGCAGTTCTTC.

This clonotype was seen only a few times. This chain links TRBV18 with TRBJ2-2, with D perhaps TRBD1 or TRBD2 (5 bases each). The ends were cut back, 0 bases at V and 3 bases at J, with 14 bases in the middle. This CDR3 region has 17 residues. Germline lookup yields CDR1 KGHSH and CDR2 LQKENI. Here the CDR3 reads CASSPPSGLGDTGELFF. CDR3 in DNA: TGTGCCAGCTCACCACCGTCAGGTCTGGGGGACACCGGGGAGCTGTTTTTT.

This clonotype has just a few counts. The chain is built from TRBV27 and TRBJ2-7, with D possibly matching TRBD1 (5 bases). Germline V gene sequence: CDR1 MNHEY, CDR2 SMNVEV (reference sequence). V lost 0 bases, J lost 6 bases, and 12 bases lay in between. This CDR3 spans 14 amino acids. The CDR3 DNA is TGTGCCAGCAGTTTATCGGGCAGGGTCGGCGAGCAGTACTTC. Translation: CASSLSGRVGEQYF.

Worth noting for this clonotype: One end of the junction is discordant with germline, which a read error may explain. The V and J genes are TRBV4-2 and TRBJ2-2; TRBD2 might be the D (5 bases). The CDR3 covers 15 residues. The germline CDR1 and CDR2 sequences are LGHNA and YNFKEQ. DNA for the CDR3: TGTGCCAGCAGCCAAGTTGGCCAAAACACCGGGGAGCTGTCTTTT. Protein sequence: CASSQVGQNTGELSF.

The chain links TRBV4-3 to TRBJ2-7; 7 bases line up with TRBD2. Germline CDR1 is LGHNA and CDR2 is YSLEER. V dropped 0 bases and J dropped 4; count of bases not matched to a gene: 9. The CDR3 length is 16 residues. CDR3 in amino acids: CASSQDLLAEVYEQYF. The CDR3 DNA reads as TGCGCCAGCAGCCAAGACTTGCTAGCGGAGGTATACGAGCAGTACTTC.

The gene calls are TRBV12-3 or TRBV12-4 and TRBJ1-6; no clear D. The CDR3 totals 12 residues. V lost 4 bases and J 7 bases, leaving 5 bases between the germline ends. The CDR3 is CASSWPNSPLHF. The CDR3 nucleotides read TGTGCCAGCAGTTGGCCAAATTCACCCCTCCACTTT.

In its sample, this clonotype was seen many times. The chain combines TRBV12-3 or TRBV12-4 with TRBJ2-5, with D perhaps TRBD1 (6 bases). V was trimmed by 5 bases and J by 2 bases, leaving 12 bases between them. This CDR3 comprises 14 residues. CDR3 in DNA: TGTGCCAGCAGTCCCATGGACAGACAAGAGACCCAGTACTTC. Amino acid sequence: CASSPMDRQETQYF.

J is TRBJ1-3 and V is TRBV20-1, with 11 nucleotides matching TRBD1. CDR3 length: 17 residues. Germline assignment: CDR1 DFQATT and CDR2 SNEGSKA (reference sequence). The trim removed 2 bases at V and 3 bases at J, leaving 9 bases unmatched. The chain's CDR3 is CSARTSGQGAYGNTIYF. In nucleotides, the CDR3 is TGCAGTGCTAGAACATCCGGACAGGGGGCTTATGGAAACACCATATATTTT.

The sample holds a few counts of this clonotype. V is TRBV20-1 and J is TRBJ2-2, with D unclear. The length of the CDR3 is 13 residues. Germline V gene lookup returns CDR1 DFQATT and CDR2 SNEGSKA (reference sequence). V lost 6 bases and J 4 bases, leaving 12 bases between the germline ends. CDR3 DNA sequence: TGCAGTGCCCCGTCGGGCCGCACCGGGGAGCTGTTTTTT. This encodes CSAPSGRTGELFF.

This clonotype was detected only once. The chain is built from TRBV3-1 and TRBJ2-1; a possible D gene is TRBD1 (6 bases). The CDR3 has 13 residues. Germline-derived CDR1 and CDR2 are LGHDT and YNNKEL (reference sequence). V was clipped by 7 bases and J by 5 bases, with 12 bases between them. This chain's CDR3 is CASNQGFNNEQFF. The CDR3 DNA reads as TGTGCCAGCAACCAGGGGTTCAACAATGAGCAGTTCTTC.